These 22 T cell receptor beta chains share one sample of origin, sequenced in a study of blood T cell repertoires in COVID-19. TCRdb keeps only in-frame clones here, not all; method: immunoSEQ multiplex PCR. The sample yields fewer than 250,000 clones, roughly four fifths seen once. Source material: peripheral blood. Receptors originate from a man in his forties or fifties with acute or convalescent COVID-19.

The chain employs TRBV6-5 and TRBJ2-2; TRBD1 matches at 9 bases. Germline assignment: CDR1 MNHEY and CDR2 SVGAGI. This CDR3 comprises 15 residues. J lost 7 bases, V lost 7 bases, and 10 bases had no gene match. The CDR3 sequence: CASIPGQGFGGELFF. The CDR3 DNA is TGTGCCAGCATTCCGGGACAGGGATTCGGCGGGGAGCTGTTTTTT.

V gene TRBV4-1 combines with J gene TRBJ2-7; no firm D call. Trimming left V 1 base short and J 2 bases short, with 15 bases between. The CDR3 is 16 amino acids. Per germline, CDR1 MGHRA and CDR2 YSYEKL. The CDR3, as DNA: TGCGCCAGCAGCCAAGTTAGCCGGGTATCGCCCTACGAGCAGTACTTC. It encodes CASSQVSRVSPYEQYF.

The V gene is TRBV11-1, the J gene TRBJ1-3; D ambiguous. Germline V gene sequence: CDR1 SGHAT, CDR2 FQDESV (reference sequence). The CDR3 is 13 residues long. V was clipped by 0 bases and J by 11 bases, with 11 bases between them. The CDR3 DNA reads as TGTGCCAGCAGCTTAGCAACCGGGAGGCCCATATATTTT. This encodes CASSLATGRPIYF.

This sequence joins TRBV27 and TRBJ2-7; tentatively, D is TRBD1 (6 bases). Trimming took off 2 bases at V and 0 bases at J, with 14 bases between the two ends. Germline CDR1 is MNHEY and CDR2 is SMNVEV (reference sequence). The CDR3 has 16 residues. The CDR3 coding sequence is TGTGCCAGCAGTTTAACCCCCGGACAGTTCTCCTACGAGCAGTACTTC. It translates to CASSLTPGQFSYEQYF.

V and J are TRBV5-1 and TRBJ1-2; 11 bases line up with TRBD1. Germline V gene data show CDR1 as SGHRS and CDR2 as YFSETQ. J was trimmed by 4 bases and V by 4 bases; bases with no gene match: 15. The CDR3 spans 18 residues. CDR3 DNA: TGCGCCAGCAGCCTGTCTTTTCCGGGACAGGGGGGCAGCTATGGCTACACCTTC. Amino acids: CASSLSFPGQGGSYGYTF.

CDR3 sequence: CASSVRGSGNTIYF. Written as DNA, the CDR3 is TGTGCCAGCAGCGTCAGGGGTTCCGGAAACACCATATATTTT. V gene TRBV9 combines with J gene TRBJ1-3, with D maybe TRBD1 (6 bases). The germline V gene has CDR1 SGDLS and CDR2 YYNGEE. Trimming cost V 2 bases and J 4 bases, with 10 bases left between them. The CDR3 sequence is 14 residues long.

V and J are TRBV28 and TRBJ2-6; 7 nucleotides align to TRBD1. Germline V gives CDR1 MDHEN, CDR2 SYDVKM. The CDR3 sequence is 15 residues long. V lost 6 bases and J lost 0; bases outside the gene matches: 2. The CDR3 loop reads CASSSGGSGANVLTF. DNA for the CDR3: TGTGCCAGCAGCTCAGGGGGCTCTGGGGCCAACGTCCTGACTTTC.

J is TRBJ2-1 and V is TRBV5-4; 10 bases are a match to TRBD2. V shed 0 bases and J 1 base; nucleotides not matched to a gene: 7. The CDR3 length is 18 residues. Germline V CDR1 and CDR2: SGHNT, YYREEE (reference sequence). The CDR3 sequence is CASSLGGLLAGSYNEQFF. For the CDR3, the DNA is TGTGCCAGCAGCTTGGGAGGGTTACTAGCGGGGTCCTACAATGAGCAGTTCTTC.

V usage is TRBV7-2 and J usage is TRBJ2-7; no firm D call. Germline CDR1 SGHTA, CDR2 FQGNSA. This CDR3 spans 14 amino acids. V was shortened by 5 bases and J by 2 bases, with 13 bases between the two germline ends. CDR3 protein: CASSLLSGAYEQYF. CDR3 in DNA: TGTGCCAGCAGCCTCCTATCCGGAGCCTACGAGCAGTACTTC.

The rearrangement uses TRBV18 and TRBJ2-7; D is unresolved. The germline V gene encodes CDR1 KGHSH and CDR2 LQKENI. V was pared by 1 base and J by 2 bases, with 9 bases between. The CDR3 covers 14 residues. The chain's CDR3 is CASSPLAATYEQYF. CDR3 in DNA: TGTGCCAGCTCACCACTTGCAGCGACCTACGAGCAGTACTTC.

This chain connects TRBV18 to TRBJ1-2; unclear D gene. V gave up 2 bases and J gave up 4 bases, with 14 bases separating them. Germline V gives CDR1 KGHSH, CDR2 LQKENI. This CDR3 spans 15 amino acids. The CDR3 spells CASSPTTAVVYGYTF. Here the CDR3 DNA reads TGTGCCAGCTCACCAACGACTGCAGTTGTCTATGGCTACACCTTC.

In its sample, this clone was seen a few times. The gene calls are TRBV3-1 (or the pseudogene TRBV3-2) and TRBJ2-7, with D possibly TRBD2 on 5 matching bases. From germline, CDR1 is LGHDT and CDR2 YNNKEL (reference sequence). Trimming left V 5 bases short and J 0 bases short, with 11 bases between. The CDR3 consists of 14 residues. This CDR3 reads CASSSQRDSYEQYF. The CDR3 DNA follows: TGTGCCAGCAGCTCGCAACGGGACTCCTACGAGCAGTACTTC.

The chain couples TRBV2 to TRBJ1-6; D possibly corresponds to TRBD1 (5 bases). Trimming pared 4 bases from V and 10 bases from J, leaving 20 bases between. This CDR3 region has 16 residues. Germline CDR1 SNHLY, CDR2 FYNNEI. In nucleotides, the CDR3 is TGTGCCAGCAGTGTCAACTCAGGGAATGATGGGTCACCCCTCCACTTT. Its protein product is CASSVNSGNDGSPLHF.

The genes are TRBV9 and TRBJ1-2; 7 bases line up with TRBD1. V trimming: 0 bases; J trimming: 4 bases; junction bases outside the gene matches: 12. The CDR3 has 17 amino acids. In germline, CDR1 is SGDLS, CDR2 YYNGEE. CDR3 in amino acids: CASSVALPGQTTYGYTF. As DNA, the CDR3 is TGTGCCAGCAGCGTAGCTTTGCCGGGACAGACGACCTATGGCTACACCTTC.

The chain combines TRBV6-2 or TRBV6-3 with TRBJ1-2; tentatively, D is TRBD1 (5 bases). This CDR3 is built from 15 residues. CDR1 and CDR2 (germline): MNHEY, SVGEGT. Between the trimmed V and J ends, which lost 4 bases and 4 bases, there was a span of 16 bases. CDR3 sequence reads: CASSLKGALPYGYTF. CDR3 coding DNA: TGTGCCAGCAGTTTGAAAGGGGCCCTACCCTATGGCTACACCTTC.

CDR3 DNA sequence: TGTGCCAGCAGTTTGAAAGCCACTGAAGCTTTCTTT. It encodes CASSLKATEAFF. The chain carries TRBV12-3 or TRBV12-4 and TRBJ1-1; D ambiguous. The germline V and J ends were trimmed by 3 bases and 4 bases, with 6 bases remaining between them. The CDR3 sequence is 12 residues long.

The chain links TRBV29-1 to TRBJ2-7, with TRBD2 as a possible D gene (6 bases). V gave up 4 bases and J gave up 5 bases, with 12 bases separating them. Germline V gene lookup returns CDR1 SQVTM and CDR2 ANQGSEA. The CDR3 length is 12 residues. The CDR3 is CSVVGGAHEQYF. CDR3 coding DNA: TGCAGCGTTGTGGGGGGTGCCCACGAGCAGTACTTC.

J is TRBJ2-5 and V is TRBV7-2; D is perhaps TRBD2 (5 bases). V lost 1 base and J lost 11, with 11 bases in between. This CDR3 contains 12 residues. Germline values: CDR1 SGHTA, CDR2 FQGNSA. This CDR3 is CASSLVGLAQYF. For the CDR3, the DNA is TGTGCCAGCAGCTTAGTAGGGCTAGCTCAGTACTTC.

The V call is TRBV9, the J call TRBJ2-3; 8 positions match TRBD1. The germline CDR1 and CDR2 sequences are SGDLS and YYNGEE. The CDR3 spans 16 residues. The V segment lost 0 bases and the J segment 8 bases; nucleotides outside the gene matches: 11. CDR3 in amino acids: CASSVAPSQGVGTQYF. The CDR3 nucleotides read TGTGCCAGCAGCGTAGCCCCTTCACAGGGGGTAGGTACGCAGTATTTT.

The chain combines TRBV28 with TRBJ2-1; 13 bases map to TRBD2. Per germline, CDR1 MDHEN and CDR2 SYDVKM. Trimming at V came to 6 bases and at J to 8 bases, leaving 10 bases not matched to a gene. The CDR3 totals 16 residues. CDR3 residues: CASSLPGLAGLDEQFF. CDR3 nucleotide sequence: TGTGCCAGCAGCCTACCGGGACTAGCGGGATTGGATGAGCAGTTCTTC.

The CDR3 loop reads CASSDERRHSGNEQFF. Written as DNA, the CDR3 is TGTGCCAGCAGTGATGAACGGCGGCATTCGGGCAATGAGCAGTTCTTC. V usage is TRBV25-1 and J usage is TRBJ2-1; D is unresolved. Trimming removed 3 bases from V and 6 bases from J, with 18 bases in between. The CDR3 is 16 amino acids. CDR1 and CDR2 (germline): MGHDK, SYGVNS.

This rearrangement joins TRBV2 to TRBJ2-3; 7 nucleotides match TRBD1. Losses at the gene ends were 8 bases for V and 4 bases for J; bases not matched to a gene: 9. The CDR3 is 14 amino acids. From germline, CDR1 is SNHLY and CDR2 FYNNEI. The DNA of the CDR3 is TGTGCCAGCCAGTGGGCAGGGGGTTCAGATACGCAGTATTTT. Amino acids: CASQWAGGSDTQYF.